The clone carrying this T cell receptor beta chain was counted ten times or more. The antigen is undetermined. This specimen belongs to a study of T cells after yellow fever vaccination. Looking at the study overall: Fractions of limited cellularity were prepared by means of SMART-Seq v4 Ultra Low Input. Points from the study as a whole: Booster sampling recovered most clones from primary vaccination (about 97% CD4, roughly 86% CD8). The CD4 and CD8 compartments had a small share of their clonotypes in common.

Making TCR cDNA involved 5'RACE template switching, which added UMIs and a universal primer site. TCRdb recomputed calls from the 5' RACE reads with MiXCR, one row per CDR3 protein. Here the sample spans about 130,000 distinct CDR3 sequences, 7.4% being singletons. The sample in question was CD4+ T cells sorted from PBMCs, obtained around 10 days after the first yellow fever vaccination. The TCR comes from a man between 18 and 35 years old who received the YFV17D yellow fever vaccine.

CDR3 amino acids: CASSIIQGTDTQYF. The CDR3 DNA sequence: TGTGCCAGTAGTATAATCCAGGGAACAGATACGCAGTATTTT. The rearrangement links TRBV19 to TRBJ2-3; D is perhaps TRBD1 (5 bases). CDR1 is LNHDA and CDR2 is SQIVND in the germline V gene (reference sequence). Trimming took off 2 bases at V and 3 bases at J, with 9 bases between the two ends. This CDR3 region has 14 residues.